Each of the 7 T cell receptor beta chains below was sequenced from the same sample in a study of blood T cell repertoires in COVID-19. Only in-frame clones appear in the TCRdb table, and some are missing; sequencing was by immunoSEQ multiplex PCR. The profile covers 120,000 or so clones, with approximately 85% appearing a single time and over 10% taken by the ten largest. The sequenced sample consisted of peripheral blood. The receptors were gathered from a human donor in a cohort sampled during active COVID-19.

The CDR3 sequence is CASTPRHRMNTEAFF. The CDR3 DNA reads as TGTGCCAGCACCCCGAGACACCGCATGAACACTGAAGCTTTCTTT. This rearrangement joins TRBV6-5 to TRBJ1-1; no reliable D call. This CDR3 contains 15 residues. CDR1 and CDR2 from the germline V gene are MNHEY and SVGAGI. Between the trimmed V and J ends, which lost 7 bases and 0 bases, there was a span of 15 bases.

This clone was recorded at least ten times. The V call is TRBV19, the J call TRBJ1-1; D possibly corresponds to TRBD1 (5 bases). V was trimmed by 5 bases and J by 1 base, leaving 11 bases between them. CDR3 size: 14 residues. In germline, CDR1 is LNHDA, CDR2 SQIVND (reference sequence). CDR3 sequence: CASSAMGGNTEAFF. Here the CDR3 DNA reads TGTGCCAGTAGTGCGATGGGGGGGAACACTGAAGCTTTCTTT.

The chain employs TRBV11-3 and TRBJ2-3, with D perhaps matching TRBD2 (6 bases). The V end was cut by 5 bases, the J end by 2 bases, with 8 bases between. Germline loops: CDR1 SGHNT, CDR2 YENEEA. The CDR3 runs to 13 residues. The CDR3 reads CASSREYTDTQYF. The CDR3 nucleotides are TGTGCCAGCAGCCGGGAGTACACAGATACGCAGTATTTT.

The chain links TRBV2 to TRBJ1-2, with 7 bases identical to TRBD1. Per germline, CDR1 SNHLY and CDR2 FYNNEI. CDR3 length: 15 residues. The V and J ends lost 2 bases and 7 bases, in that order; junction bases with no gene match: 10. The CDR3 reads CASSERGQRARGYTF. The CDR3 DNA reads TGTGCCAGCAGTGAAAGGGGACAGAGGGCCCGTGGCTACACCTTC.

This clone was counted between two and nine times. The chain links TRBV11-2 to TRBJ2-1, with D perhaps TRBD2 (7 bases). V lost 8 bases and J 10 bases, leaving 15 bases between the germline ends. The CDR3 sequence is 12 residues long. Germline assignment: CDR1 SGHAT and CDR2 FQNNGV. CDR3 sequence: CASGGAGPEQFF. The CDR3 DNA reads as TGTGCCAGCGGGGGGGCGGGTCCGGAGCAGTTCTTC.

V and J are TRBV27 and TRBJ1-4, with 8 bases aligning to TRBD1. CDR3 length: 13 amino acids. Germline V gives CDR1 MNHEY, CDR2 SMNVEV (reference sequence). J was trimmed by 8 bases and V by 1 base; bases with no gene match: 0. The CDR3 bases are TGTGCCAGCAGTTTATACAGGGGGGAAAAACTGTTTTTT. Its translation: CASSLYRGEKLFF.

This clone was recorded a few times. V usage is TRBV6-2 or TRBV6-3 and J usage is TRBJ1-2; perhaps TRBD1 as D (6 bases). V lost 3 bases and J 7 bases, leaving 15 bases between the germline ends. This CDR3 comprises 14 residues. Per germline, CDR1 MNHEY and CDR2 SVGEGT. For the CDR3, the DNA is TGTGCCAGCAGTTATGGTTCAACAGGGTCTGGCTACACCTTC. Protein sequence: CASSYGSTGSGYTF.